This TCR beta chain stems from a study of technical replicates of blood from a few donors. CDR3 length equals 18 residues. Per the germline V gene, CDR1 is SGHTA and CDR2 is FQGTGA. J was trimmed by 4 bases and V by 2 bases; bases with no gene match: 14. Sequenced by immunoSEQ multiplex PCR; TCRdb stores in-frame clones only, minus some. The sample holds over 80,000 clones, about 96% seen once. The sequenced sample consisted of T cells isolated from PBMCs. The TCR originated in a human donor in good health. The V gene is TRBV7-3, the J gene TRBJ2-1, with 7 bases fitting TRBD2. DNA for the CDR3: TGTGCCAGCAGCTTACGATCGAATGGCGGGAGTGGGTACAATGAGCAGTTCTTC. This translates into CASSLRSNGGSGYNEQFF.